The 6 T cell receptor beta chains below were found in one sample sequenced in a study of vaccination effects on CD4 cells after COVID-19. These receptors are not linked to any known antigen. Data came from immunoSEQ multiplex PCR; TCRdb stores just in-frame clones and leaves some out. The sample has about 45,000 clones, around 76% seen once. Sequencing in the ViraFEST assay came after antigen-specific CD4+ T cells had been expanded with viral peptide pools, which were used to stimulate PBMC. After around ten days in culture, the CD4+ T cells were isolated. None of these healthy vaccinees had been infected with SARS-CoV-2 before vaccination. The sample here was CD4+ T cells from PBMCs cultured with SARS-CoV-2 spike peptides, taken before COVID-19 vaccination. Receptor source: a human donor who received a COVID-19 vaccine.

The chain employs TRBV28 and TRBJ1-2; maybe TRBD1 (6 bases). The CDR3 contains 15 residues. Germline V gene data show CDR1 as MDHEN and CDR2 as SYDVKM. V lost 4 bases and J lost 2, with 14 bases in between. CDR3 nucleotide sequence: TGTGCCAGCAGTTCCATGACAGGTACCAACTATGGCTACACCTTC. Amino acids: CASSSMTGTNYGYTF.

The V gene is TRBV10-3, the J gene TRBJ1-5; D is unclear. Trimming pared 10 bases from V and 0 bases from J, leaving 10 bases between. Germline assignment: CDR1 ENHRY and CDR2 SYGVKD. The CDR3 extends over 13 amino acids. For the CDR3, the DNA is TGTGCCACCGGACGGGATAGCAATCAGCCCCAGCATTTT. Translation: CATGRDSNQPQHF.

The chain combines TRBV5-1 with TRBJ1-1; D not resolved. CDR3 size: 15 residues. V shed 2 bases and J shed 1 base, with 12 bases lying between them. From germline, CDR1 is SGHRS and CDR2 YFSETQ. In DNA, the CDR3 is TGCGCCAGCAGCTTACTGGGAGGGAAGAACACTGAAGCTTTCTTT. Translation gives CASSLLGGKNTEAFF.

This chain uses TRBV30 with TRBJ1-2; D may be TRBD1 (5 bases). CDR1 and CDR2 from the germline V gene are GTSNPN and SVGIG (reference sequence). CDR3 length: 10 residues. Trimming shortened V by 3 bases and J by 7 bases, and 6 bases separated the two germline ends. CDR3 sequence reads: CAWRGPGYTF. The CDR3 coding sequence is TGTGCCTGGAGGGGGCCTGGCTACACCTTC.

This sequence joins TRBV20-1 and TRBJ2-3; perhaps TRBD1 as D (6 bases). CDR1 is DFQATT and CDR2 is SNEGSKA in the germline V gene (reference sequence). Trimming stripped 6 bases from V and 5 bases from J, with 9 bases between. The CDR3 has 11 amino acids. The CDR3 here is CSATGLDTQYF. DNA of the CDR3: TGCAGTGCAACAGGGTTAGATACGCAGTATTTT.

The chain recombines TRBV19 with TRBJ2-5, with D maybe TRBD2 (6 bases). CDR1 and CDR2 from the germline V gene are LNHDA and SQIVND (reference sequence). V was shortened by 5 bases and J by 5 bases, with 15 bases between the two germline ends. The length of the CDR3 is 14 residues. CDR3 bases: TGTGCCAGTAGTCCCCGACTAGATCGGGAGACCCAGTACTTC. This sequence encodes CASSPRLDRETQYF.